Listed here is a single T cell receptor (beta chain). The target antigen is unknown. The data derive from a study of cytomegalovirus exposure and HLA in healthy donors. Overall study results and limits: CMV antigen specificity was confirmed in vitro for a few CMV-associated chains. Prior analysis indicated that the majority of TCR beta V segments exhibited productivity approximately 90% or approximately 30% of the time. Follow-up analysis found HLA locus-dependent TCR association rates, highest for DRB1 and lowest for HLA-C.

Primers for the PCR totalled 60 Vbeta and 13 Jbeta. Using immunoSEQ multiplex PCR, the repertoire was profiled, and TCRdb retains in-frame clones only, with some absent. The sample includes about 110,000 clones, 74% of them seen just once. There are 15 residues in the CDR3. Trimming took off 10 bases at V and 5 bases at J, with 23 bases between the two ends. Germline V gene sequence: CDR1 LNHDA, CDR2 SQIVND (reference sequence). Sequencing input: PBMCs. The V gene is TRBV19, the J gene TRBJ2-5, with TRBD2 as a possible D gene (7 bases). The sequence derives from a man aged 50 to 60 in good health and CMV-seropositive. CDR3 sequence reads: CATSPSGGLGETQYF. CDR3 sequence (DNA): TGTGCCACCTCGCCCTCGGGGGGCTTGGGGGAGACCCAGTACTTC.